This TCR beta chain was observed in a study of Ad26.COV2.S vaccination and SARS-CoV-2 variants. The repertoire was sequenced with immunoSEQ multiplex PCR; TCRdb's copy has only in-frame clones and lacks some. The data contain about 350,000 clones, about 88% of them singletons. Noted treatment: 15 to 20 received Ad26.COV2.S at low or high dose, single or two shots; about 5 received placebo; per-sample allocation not given. Each sample was drawn 63 days after the first injection (of vaccine or placebo). Germline V gene lookup returns CDR1 MDHEN and CDR2 SYDVKM. The V end lost 8 bases, the J end lost 2 bases, and 7 bases lay between the germline ends. The CDR3 contains 11 residues.

The chain carries TRBV28 and TRBJ2-7; tentatively, D is TRBD1 or TRBD2 (5 bases each). The sequencing here drew on peripheral blood, taken in a trial of Ad26.COV2.S vaccine versus placebo. The receptor comes from a person between 18 and 60 years old who received the Ad26.COV2.S COVID-19 vaccine or a placebo. Here the CDR3 DNA reads TGTGCCAGCCGGGACCCCTACGAGCAGTACTTC. Encoded protein: CASRDPYEQYF.